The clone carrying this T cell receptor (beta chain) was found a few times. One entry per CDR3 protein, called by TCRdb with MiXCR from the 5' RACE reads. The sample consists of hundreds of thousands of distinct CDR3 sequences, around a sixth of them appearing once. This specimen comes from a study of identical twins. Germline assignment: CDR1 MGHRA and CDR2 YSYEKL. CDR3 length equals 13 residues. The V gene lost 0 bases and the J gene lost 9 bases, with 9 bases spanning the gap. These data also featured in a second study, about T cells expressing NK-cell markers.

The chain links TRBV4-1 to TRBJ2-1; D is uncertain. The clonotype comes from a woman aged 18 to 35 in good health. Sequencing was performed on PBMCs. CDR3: CASSQEPRLEQFF. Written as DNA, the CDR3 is TGCGCCAGCAGCCAAGAACCCCGTCTTGAGCAGTTCTTC.